This T cell receptor (beta chain) was retrieved from a study of PD-1 blockade in classical Hodgkin lymphoma. Study as a whole: Patients were dosed intravenously with nivolumab at 3 mg/kg every 2 weeks.

Described time point: cycle 4 day 1 (C4D1), after five to seven weeks of nivolumab. Each patient's relapse followed autologous stem cell transplantation, and brentuximab vedotin exposure varied. The authors purified CD4+ T cells from thawed PBMCs by magnetic negative selection. Sequencing used immunoSEQ multiplex PCR; TCRdb keeps in-frame clones, though not all of them. The repertoire holds more than 25,000 clones, with approximately 85% as singletons. This receptor was taken from a human donor with classical Hodgkin lymphoma. Sequencing was performed on CD4+ T cells from blood, taken before the fourth cycle of nivolumab.

The CDR3 DNA reads TGTGCCAGCAGCTTAGGGGGGACTAACTACGAGCAGTACTTC. Translating it yields CASSLGGTNYEQYF. The chain recombines TRBV7-2 with TRBJ2-7; 7 nucleotides match TRBD2. V shed 1 base, J shed 3 bases, and the junction held 3 bases outside the gene matches. This CDR3 spans 14 amino acids. The V gene's germline CDR1 is SGHTA and CDR2 FQGNSA.